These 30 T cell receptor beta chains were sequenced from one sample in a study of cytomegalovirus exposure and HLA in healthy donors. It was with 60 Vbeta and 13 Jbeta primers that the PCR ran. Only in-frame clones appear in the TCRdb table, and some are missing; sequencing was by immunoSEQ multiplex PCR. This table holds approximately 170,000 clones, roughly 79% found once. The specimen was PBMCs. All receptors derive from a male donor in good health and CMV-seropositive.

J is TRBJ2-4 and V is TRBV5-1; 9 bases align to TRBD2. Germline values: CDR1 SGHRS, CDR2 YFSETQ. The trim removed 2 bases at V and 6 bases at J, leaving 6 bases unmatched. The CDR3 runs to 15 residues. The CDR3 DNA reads TGCGCCAGCAGCTTTGCGGCGGGGGGGGGAAACATTCAGTACTTC. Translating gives CASSFAAGGGNIQYF.

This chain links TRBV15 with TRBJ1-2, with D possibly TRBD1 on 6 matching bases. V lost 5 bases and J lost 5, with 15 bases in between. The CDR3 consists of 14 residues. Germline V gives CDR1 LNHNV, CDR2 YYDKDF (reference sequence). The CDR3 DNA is TGTGCCACCAGCGATCATGTCAGGGGATATGGCTACACCTTC. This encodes CATSDHVRGYGYTF.

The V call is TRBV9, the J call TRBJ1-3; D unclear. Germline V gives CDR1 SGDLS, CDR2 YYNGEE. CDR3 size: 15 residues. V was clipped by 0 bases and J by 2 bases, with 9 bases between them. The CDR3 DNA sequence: TGTGCCAGCAGCGTAGCGGAGGGTCCTGGAAACACCATATATTTT. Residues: CASSVAEGPGNTIYF.

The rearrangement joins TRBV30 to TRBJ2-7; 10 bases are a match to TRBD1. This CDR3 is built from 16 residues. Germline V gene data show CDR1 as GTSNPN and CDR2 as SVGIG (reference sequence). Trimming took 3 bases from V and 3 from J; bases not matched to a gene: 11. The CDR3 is CAWSTLRGQGIYEQYF. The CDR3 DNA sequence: TGTGCCTGGAGCACTCTCCGGGGACAGGGGATCTACGAGCAGTACTTC.

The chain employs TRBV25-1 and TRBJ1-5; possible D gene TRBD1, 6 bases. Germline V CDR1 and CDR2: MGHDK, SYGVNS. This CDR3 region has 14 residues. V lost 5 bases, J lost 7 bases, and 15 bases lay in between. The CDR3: CASSPRGKRQPQHF. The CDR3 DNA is TGTGCCAGCAGTCCCAGGGGTAAACGGCAGCCCCAGCATTTT.

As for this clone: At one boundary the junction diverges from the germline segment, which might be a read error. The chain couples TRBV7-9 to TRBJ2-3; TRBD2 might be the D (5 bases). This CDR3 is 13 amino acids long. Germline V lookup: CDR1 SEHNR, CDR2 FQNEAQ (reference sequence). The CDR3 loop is CSSSPALDDTQYF. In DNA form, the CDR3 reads TGTTCCAGCAGCCCTGCACTAGACGATACGCAGTATTTT.

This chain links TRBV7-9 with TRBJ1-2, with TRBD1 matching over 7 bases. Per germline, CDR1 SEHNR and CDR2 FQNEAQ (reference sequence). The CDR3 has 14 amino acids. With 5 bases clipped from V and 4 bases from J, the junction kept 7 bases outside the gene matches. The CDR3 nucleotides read TGTGCCAGCAGCCTTCCAGGGGGTGGCTATGGCTACACCTTC. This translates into CASSLPGGGYGYTF.

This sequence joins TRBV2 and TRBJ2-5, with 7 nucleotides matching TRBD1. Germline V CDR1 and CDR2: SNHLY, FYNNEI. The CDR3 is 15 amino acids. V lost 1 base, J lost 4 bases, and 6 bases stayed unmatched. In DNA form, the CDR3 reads TGTGCCAGCAGTGAAGGAGACAGGGCATCAGAGACCCAGTACTTC. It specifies CASSEGDRASETQYF. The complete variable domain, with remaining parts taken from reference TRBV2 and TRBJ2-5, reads EPEVTQTPSHQVTQMGQEVILRCVPISNHLYFYWYRQILGQKVEFLVSFYNNEISEKSEIFDDQFSVERPDGSNFTLKIRSTKLEDSAMYFCASSEGDRASETQYFGPGTRLLVL.

CDR3: CASSLTGGGGELFF. The CDR3 DNA reads as TGTGCCAGCAGCTTAACGGGTGGAGGCGGGGAGCTGTTTTTT. This chain connects TRBV7-3 to TRBJ2-2; possible D gene TRBD2, 5 bases. V lost 0 bases to trimming and J lost 7 bases, with 9 bases between them. The CDR3 totals 14 residues. The germline CDR1 and CDR2 sequences are SGHTA and FQGTGA.

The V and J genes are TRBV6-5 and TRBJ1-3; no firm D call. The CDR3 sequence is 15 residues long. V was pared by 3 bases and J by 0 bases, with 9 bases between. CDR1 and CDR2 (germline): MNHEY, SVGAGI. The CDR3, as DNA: TGTGCCAGCAGTTATGACTTAAGCTCTGGAAACACCATATATTTT. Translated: CASSYDLSSGNTIYF.

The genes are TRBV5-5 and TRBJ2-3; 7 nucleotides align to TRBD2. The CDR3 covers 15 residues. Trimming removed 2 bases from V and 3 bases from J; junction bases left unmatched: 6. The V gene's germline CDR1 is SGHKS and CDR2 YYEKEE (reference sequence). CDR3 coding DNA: TGTGCCAGCAGCTTATGGGGGGGAGGGACAGATACGCAGTATTTT. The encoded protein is CASSLWGGGTDTQYF.

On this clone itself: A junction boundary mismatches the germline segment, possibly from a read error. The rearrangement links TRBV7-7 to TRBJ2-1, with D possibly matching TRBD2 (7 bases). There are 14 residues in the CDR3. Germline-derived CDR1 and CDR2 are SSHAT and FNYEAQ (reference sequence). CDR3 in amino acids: CASTPYRGANEQFF. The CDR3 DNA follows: TGTGCTAGCACCCCATATCGGGGGGCCAATGAGCAGTTCTTC.

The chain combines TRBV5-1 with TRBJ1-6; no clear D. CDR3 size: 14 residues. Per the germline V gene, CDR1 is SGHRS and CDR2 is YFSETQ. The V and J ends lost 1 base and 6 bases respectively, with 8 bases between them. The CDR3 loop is CASSLSGRNSPLHF. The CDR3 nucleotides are TGCGCCAGCAGCTTGTCTGGGCGTAATTCACCCCTCCACTTT.

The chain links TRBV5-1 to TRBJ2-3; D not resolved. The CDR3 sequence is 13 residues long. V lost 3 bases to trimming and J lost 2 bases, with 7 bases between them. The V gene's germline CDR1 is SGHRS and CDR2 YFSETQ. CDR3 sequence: CASSSSPTDTQYF. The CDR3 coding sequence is TGCGCCAGCAGCTCGTCCCCCACAGATACGCAGTATTTT.

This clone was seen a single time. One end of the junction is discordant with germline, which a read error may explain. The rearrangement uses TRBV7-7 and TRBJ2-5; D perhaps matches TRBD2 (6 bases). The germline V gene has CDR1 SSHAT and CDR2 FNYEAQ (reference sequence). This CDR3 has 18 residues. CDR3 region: CASSSHPGGGGPQETQYF. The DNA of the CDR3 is TGTGCTAGCAGCTCCCACCCAGGCGGCGGAGGGCCCCAAGAGACCCAGTACTTC.

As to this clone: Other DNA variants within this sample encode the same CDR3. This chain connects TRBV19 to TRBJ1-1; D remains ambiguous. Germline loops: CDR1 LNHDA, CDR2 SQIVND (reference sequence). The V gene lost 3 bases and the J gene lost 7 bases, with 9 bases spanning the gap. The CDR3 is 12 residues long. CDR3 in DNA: TGTGCCAGTAGTATGTGGCCTGATGAAGCTTTCTTT. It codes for CASSMWPDEAFF.

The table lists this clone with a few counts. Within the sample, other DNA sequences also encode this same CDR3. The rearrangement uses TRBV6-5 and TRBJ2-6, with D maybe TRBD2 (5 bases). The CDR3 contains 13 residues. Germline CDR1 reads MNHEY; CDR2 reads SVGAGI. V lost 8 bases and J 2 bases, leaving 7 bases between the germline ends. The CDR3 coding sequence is TGTGCCAGCTCCGGGGCTGGGGCCAACGTCCTGACTTTC. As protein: CASSGAGANVLTF.

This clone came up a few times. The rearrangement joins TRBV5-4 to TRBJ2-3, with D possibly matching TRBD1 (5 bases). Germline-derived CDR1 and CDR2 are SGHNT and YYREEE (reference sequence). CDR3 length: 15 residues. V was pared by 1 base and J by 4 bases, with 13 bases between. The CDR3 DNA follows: TGTGCCAGCAGCTTGAACCAGGGTAACCCAGATACGCAGTATTTT. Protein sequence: CASSLNQGNPDTQYF. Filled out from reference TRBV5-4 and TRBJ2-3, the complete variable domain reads ETGVTQSPTHLIKTRGQQVTLRCSSQSGHNTVSWYQQALGQGPQFIFQYYREEENGRGNFPPRFSGLQFPNYSSELNVNALELDDSALYLCASSLNQGNPDTQYFGPGTRLTVL.

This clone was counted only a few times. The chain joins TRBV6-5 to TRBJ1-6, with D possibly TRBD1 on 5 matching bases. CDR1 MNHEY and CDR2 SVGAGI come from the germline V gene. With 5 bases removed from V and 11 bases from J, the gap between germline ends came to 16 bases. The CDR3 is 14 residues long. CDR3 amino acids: CASSDRGGEAPLHF. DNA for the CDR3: TGTGCCAGCAGTGACCGGGGGGGGGAGGCACCCCTCCACTTT.

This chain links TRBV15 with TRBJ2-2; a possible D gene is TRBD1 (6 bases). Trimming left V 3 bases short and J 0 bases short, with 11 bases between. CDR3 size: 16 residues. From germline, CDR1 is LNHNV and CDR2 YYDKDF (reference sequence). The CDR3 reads CATSRGDNSNTGELFF. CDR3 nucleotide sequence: TGTGCCACCAGCAGGGGGGACAACTCGAACACCGGGGAGCTGTTTTTT.

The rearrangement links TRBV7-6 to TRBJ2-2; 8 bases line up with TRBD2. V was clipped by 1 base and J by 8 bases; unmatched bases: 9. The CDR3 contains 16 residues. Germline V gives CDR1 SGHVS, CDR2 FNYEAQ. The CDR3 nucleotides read TGTGCCAGCAGCTTAGTCCCAGCGGGGGTTGCGGGGGAGCTGTTTTTT. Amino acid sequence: CASSLVPAGVAGELFF.

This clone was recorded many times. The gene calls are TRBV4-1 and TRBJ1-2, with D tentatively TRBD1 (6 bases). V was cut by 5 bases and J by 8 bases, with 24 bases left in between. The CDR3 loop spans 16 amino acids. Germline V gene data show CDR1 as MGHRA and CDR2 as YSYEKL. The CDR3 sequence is CASSSDPTGQRRGYTF. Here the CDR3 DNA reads TGCGCCAGCAGCTCCGATCCAACCGGACAGCGAAGGGGCTACACCTTC.

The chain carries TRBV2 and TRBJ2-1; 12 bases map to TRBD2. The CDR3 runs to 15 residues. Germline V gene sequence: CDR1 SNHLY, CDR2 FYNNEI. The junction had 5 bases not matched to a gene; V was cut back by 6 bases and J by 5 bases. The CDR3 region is CASRSLAGGNNEQFF. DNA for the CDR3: TGTGCCAGCAGATCACTAGCGGGGGGAAACAATGAGCAGTTCTTC. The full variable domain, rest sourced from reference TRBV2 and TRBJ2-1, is EPEVTQTPSHQVTQMGQEVILRCVPISNHLYFYWYRQILGQKVEFLVSFYNNEISEKSEIFDDQFSVERPDGSNFTLKIRSTKLEDSAMYFCASRSLAGGNNEQFFGPGTRLTVL.

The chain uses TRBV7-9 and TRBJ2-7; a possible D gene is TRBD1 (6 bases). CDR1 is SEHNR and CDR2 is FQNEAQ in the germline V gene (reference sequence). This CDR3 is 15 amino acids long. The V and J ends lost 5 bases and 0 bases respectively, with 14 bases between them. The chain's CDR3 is CASSRWTESSYEQYF. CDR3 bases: TGTGCCAGCAGCCGCTGGACAGAGAGCTCCTACGAGCAGTACTTC.

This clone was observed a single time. Here the CDR3 reads CSPRLAGTDTQYF. The CDR3 coding sequence is TGCAGCCCCCGACTAGCGGGGACAGATACGCAGTATTTT. The chain links TRBV29-1 to TRBJ2-3, with 11 bases that match TRBD2. The CDR3 sequence is 13 residues long. The J segment lost 3 bases and the V segment lost 8 bases, leaving 4 bases of the junction unmatched. The V gene's germline CDR1 is SQVTM and CDR2 ANQGSEA.

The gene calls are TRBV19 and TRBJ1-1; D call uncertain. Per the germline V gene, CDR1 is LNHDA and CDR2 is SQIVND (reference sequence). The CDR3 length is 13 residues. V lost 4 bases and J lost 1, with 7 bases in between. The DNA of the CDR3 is TGTGCCAGTAGTAAGTCACAGAACACTGAAGCTTTCTTT. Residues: CASSKSQNTEAFF.

CDR3 sequence reads: CASSAGTGGTGELFF. The CDR3 DNA follows: TGTGCCAGCAGTGCCGGGACAGGGGGGACCGGGGAGCTGTTTTTT. The V and J genes are TRBV6-4 and TRBJ2-2, with 11 positions matching TRBD1. The ends lost 4 bases at V and 5 bases at J; junction bases unmatched: 3. The V gene's germline CDR1 is MRHNA and CDR2 SNTAGT. CDR3 length: 15 amino acids.

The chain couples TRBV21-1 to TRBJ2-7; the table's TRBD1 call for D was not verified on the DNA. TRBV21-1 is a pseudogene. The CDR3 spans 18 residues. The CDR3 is CASSKVKEILQGSYEQYF. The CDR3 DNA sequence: TGTGCCAGCAGCAAAGTTAAGGAAATATTACAGGGCTCCTACGAGCAGTACTTC.

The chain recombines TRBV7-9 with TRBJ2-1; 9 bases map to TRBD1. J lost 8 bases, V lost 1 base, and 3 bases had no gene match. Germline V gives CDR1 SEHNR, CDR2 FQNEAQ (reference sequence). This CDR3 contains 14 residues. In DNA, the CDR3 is TGTGCCAGCAGCTTAGAGACAGGGGGGCATGAGCAGTTCTTC. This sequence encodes CASSLETGGHEQFF.

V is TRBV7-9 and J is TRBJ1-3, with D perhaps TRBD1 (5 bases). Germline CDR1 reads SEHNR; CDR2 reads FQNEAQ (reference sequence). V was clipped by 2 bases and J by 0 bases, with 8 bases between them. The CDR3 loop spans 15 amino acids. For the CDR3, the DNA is TGTGCCAGCAGCTTACAGGGTTACTCTGGAAACACCATATATTTT. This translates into CASSLQGYSGNTIYF.